The 32 T cell receptor beta chains listed next were all sequenced from one sample in a study of T cell repertoires in aging, cancer and after chemotherapy. A mixed TRB-A/B primer pool amplified rearranged TRB by multiplex touch-down PCR. TCRdb re-called the multiplex PCR reads with MiXCR, one entry per CDR3 protein. The sample has about 6,400 distinct CDR3 sequences; about a fifth are singletons. Peripheral blood genomic DNA, not sorted cells or RNA, was the template. The source material was blood. The receptors stem from a human donor with a blood cancer.

This chain connects TRBV12-3 or TRBV12-4 to TRBJ1-2; the match to TRBD1 covers 7 bases. V lost 2 bases to trimming and J lost 3 bases; unmatched junction nucleotides: 15. CDR3 length equals 18 residues. The DNA for the CDR3 is TGTGCCAGCAGTTTACATCGGCAGGGGGTTCGATTGGACTATGGCTACACCTTC. Protein: CASSLHRQGVRLDYGYTF.

The J gene is TRBJ2-5, the V gene TRBV5-4, with D tentatively TRBD1 (6 bases). The CDR3 extends over 15 amino acids. V gave up 4 bases and J gave up 4 bases, with 17 bases separating them. Germline CDR1 is SGHNT and CDR2 is YYREEE (reference sequence). The CDR3 loop is CASSMRYTGSETQYF. The CDR3 DNA is TGTGCCAGCAGCATGAGATACACAGGGTCAGAGACCCAGTACTTC.

Judged by abundance, this clonotype is medium-sized. The chain uses TRBV6-5 and TRBJ2-3, with 9 positions matching TRBD2. This CDR3 is 15 amino acids long. From germline, CDR1 is MNHEY and CDR2 SVGAGI. V trimming: 0 bases; J trimming: 4 bases; junction bases outside the gene matches: 2. The CDR3: CASSYSGGGADTQYF. Written as DNA, the CDR3 is TGTGCCAGCAGTTACTCGGGCGGGGGGGCAGATACGCAGTATTTT.

Only a few counts were recorded for this clonotype. The chain joins TRBV20-1 to TRBJ1-4; 7 bases map to TRBD1. The CDR3 totals 13 residues. Looked up from germline, CDR1 is DFQATT and CDR2 is SNEGSKA (reference sequence). J gave up 8 bases and V 5 bases, and 8 bases lay outside the gene matches. CDR3 coding DNA: TGCAGTGCTGCACGACAGGGTCGCGAAAAACTGTTTTTT. Encoded protein: CSAARQGREKLFF.

This clonotype is medium-sized by share. The chain employs TRBV13 and TRBJ2-1, with no clear D. Trimming shortened V by 4 bases and J by 5 bases, and 9 bases separated the two germline ends. The germline CDR1 and CDR2 sequences are PRHDT and FYEKMQ (reference sequence). The CDR3 has 13 amino acids. CDR3 residues: CASSSIVDNEQFF. CDR3 in DNA: TGTGCCAGCAGCTCCATAGTTGACAATGAGCAGTTCTTC. Full variable domain (rest looked up from reference TRBV13 and TRBJ2-1): AAGVIQSPRHLIKEKRETATLKCYPIPRHDTVYWYQQGPGQDPQFLISFYEKMQSDKGSIPDRFSAQQFSDYHSELNMSSLELGDSALYFCASSSIVDNEQFFGPGTRLTVL.

A word on this clonotype: One end of the junction fails to match germline, which may point to a read error. V usage is TRBV30 and J usage is TRBJ1-2, with 8 bases lining up with TRBD1. Germline values: CDR1 GTSNPN, CDR2 SVGIG (reference sequence). This CDR3 is 15 amino acids long. The CDR3 DNA sequence: TGTGCCGGGAGTGAGATCGGACAGGGCGGTAATGGCTACACCTTC. Its protein product is CAGSEIGQGGNGYTF.

The chain couples TRBV24-1 to TRBJ2-1; 9 bases are a match to TRBD1. CDR1 is KGHDR, CDR2 SFDVKD, per germline. J lost 3 bases, V lost 1 base, and 3 bases had no gene match. The CDR3 runs to 16 residues. The CDR3, as DNA: TGTGCCACCAGTGATTTAACAGGGGGCGACTACAATGAGCAGTTCTTC. Residues: CATSDLTGGDYNEQFF.

This clonotype qualifies as medium-sized. The J gene is TRBJ1-6, the V gene TRBV19; D is undetermined. The CDR3 totals 13 residues. Germline CDR1 and CDR2: LNHDA and SQIVND (reference sequence). Trimming shortened V by 4 bases and J by 5 bases, and 6 bases separated the two germline ends. The CDR3 sequence is CASSRTDNSPLHF. In nucleotides, the CDR3 is TGTGCCAGTAGTAGAACCGATAATTCACCCCTCCACTTT.

By its share, this clonotype is medium-sized. The chain links TRBV19 to TRBJ1-1; tentatively, D is TRBD1 (6 bases). Germline assignment: CDR1 LNHDA and CDR2 SQIVND (reference sequence). Trimming pared 7 bases from V and 9 bases from J, leaving 21 bases between. The CDR3 sequence is 14 residues long. CDR3 amino acids: CASMITGAPLQAFF. The CDR3 DNA reads as TGTGCCAGTATGATCACGGGGGCACCGCTTCAAGCTTTCTTT.

The chain recombines TRBV27 with TRBJ1-2; 8 bases fit TRBD1. The V and J ends lost 4 bases and 4 bases, in that order; junction bases with no gene match: 5. CDR1 is MNHEY and CDR2 is SMNVEV in the germline V gene (reference sequence). This CDR3 is 14 amino acids long. The CDR3 region has the DNA TGTGCCAGCAGTTCAGGGGGCGCCGGCTATGGCTACACCTTC. Its translation: CASSSGGAGYGYTF.

Judged by abundance, this clonotype is medium-sized (0.01 to 0.1%). The rearrangement links TRBV5-6 to TRBJ1-4; possible D gene TRBD1, 5 bases. The germline V and J ends were trimmed by 4 bases and 7 bases, with 17 bases remaining between them. There are 15 residues in the CDR3. CDR1 and CDR2 (germline): SGHDT, YYEEEE. The CDR3 sequence is CASSASRAGVEKLFF. For the CDR3, the DNA is TGTGCCAGCAGCGCCTCAAGGGCGGGGGTTGAAAAACTGTTTTTT.

Concerning this clonotype: One end of the junction is discordant with germline, which a read error may explain. The chain is built from TRBV5-6 and TRBJ2-7, with a weak D call TRBD1 (5 bases). The CDR3 loop spans 19 amino acids. Germline V lookup: CDR1 SGHDT, CDR2 YYEEEE. CDR3 in amino acids: CAGSQDVIQDTEKIYEQYF. In DNA form, the CDR3 reads TGTGCCGGCAGCCAAGATGTGATCCAGGACACAGAAAAAATCTACGAGCAGTACTTC.

This clonotype was counted once. The chain joins TRBV11-1 to TRBJ2-3; TRBD2 might be the D (6 bases). V lost 1 base, J lost 6 bases, and 11 bases lay in between. The CDR3 extends over 14 amino acids. Germline V CDR1 and CDR2: SGHAT, FQDESV (reference sequence). The CDR3 is CASSLEGAGDTQYF. CDR3 coding DNA: TGTGCCAGCAGCTTAGAGGGTGCGGGGGATACGCAGTATTTT.

The chain links TRBV5-1 to TRBJ2-1, with TRBD2 matching 8 bases. V lost 4 bases to trimming and J lost 0 bases; unmatched junction nucleotides: 6. CDR1 and CDR2 from the germline V gene are SGHRS and YFSETQ. The CDR3 loop spans 16 amino acids. The CDR3 is CASSMTSESSYNEQFF. DNA for the CDR3: TGCGCCAGCAGCATGACTAGCGAGAGCTCCTACAATGAGCAGTTCTTC.

This clonotype was observed a handful of times. The gene calls are TRBV7-2 and TRBJ1-1, with 10 nucleotides matching TRBD1. The CDR3 consists of 15 residues. V dropped 4 bases and J dropped 1; count of bases not matched to a gene: 3. Per the germline V gene, CDR1 is SGHTA and CDR2 is FQGNSA. The CDR3 DNA reads as TGTGCCAGCAGCTCGACAGGGGGCAGGAACACTGAAGCTTTCTTT. Translated: CASSSTGGRNTEAFF.

By share of the sample, this clonotype is medium-sized. The chain uses TRBV18 and TRBJ2-7, with 9 positions matching TRBD1. Trimming removed 5 bases from V and 7 bases from J; junction bases left unmatched: 6. Germline CDR1 and CDR2: KGHSH and LQKENI. The CDR3 runs to 13 residues. In DNA form, the CDR3 reads TGTGCCAGCTCAAAGGACAGGGGCCAAGAGCAGTACTTC. This encodes CASSKDRGQEQYF.

The chain is built from TRBV20-1 and TRBJ2-6; 10 bases align to TRBD1. Trimming cost V 0 bases and J 0 bases; bases outside gene matches: 8. The CDR3 contains 19 residues. The germline CDR1 and CDR2 sequences are DFQATT and SNEGSKA (reference sequence). The CDR3 DNA reads TGCAGTGCTAGAGAGGCCGGGACAGGGGCCCCCTCTGGGGCCAACGTCCTGACTTTC. Translated, it gives CSAREAGTGAPSGANVLTF.

This clonotype is classed as medium-sized. The chain joins TRBV7-6 to TRBJ2-5; 8 bases line up with TRBD2. This CDR3 comprises 14 residues. In germline, CDR1 is SGHVS, CDR2 FNYEAQ. V lost 4 bases to trimming and J lost 1 base; unmatched junction nucleotides: 2. CDR3 protein: CASSYRGGQETQYF. Written as DNA, the CDR3 is TGTGCCAGCAGCTACCGGGGGGGCCAAGAGACCCAGTACTTC.

Relative to its sample, this clonotype is medium-sized. The chain carries TRBV7-9 and TRBJ2-3; D is unresolved. Trimming took off 1 base at V and 0 bases at J, with 8 bases between the two ends. Germline CDR1 is SEHNR and CDR2 is FQNEAQ (reference sequence). The CDR3 runs to 15 residues. CDR3 sequence (DNA): TGTGCCAGCAGCTTAGTTTCAGCAAGCACAGATACGCAGTATTTT. Protein sequence: CASSLVSASTDTQYF.

There are a few counts of this clonotype. The chain is built from TRBV20-1 and TRBJ2-3; 15 positions agree with TRBD2. The CDR3 has 19 amino acids. Trimming took 1 base from V and 5 from J; bases not matched to a gene: 13. From germline, CDR1 is DFQATT and CDR2 SNEGSKA (reference sequence). CDR3 amino acids: CSARVVGLAGGPTRDTQYF. The CDR3 nucleotides read TGCAGTGCTAGAGTCGTGGGACTAGCGGGGGGTCCTACTAGAGATACGCAGTATTTT.

Details on this clonotype: The junction departs from the called germline gene at one end, perhaps through a read error. CDR3 nucleotides: TGCGCCAGCAGCCCACAGACTAGCGGGAGCTCCTACGAGCAGTACTTC. Encoded protein: CASSPQTSGSSYEQYF. The chain employs TRBV11-2 and TRBJ2-7; 12 bases fit TRBD2. Germline V lookup: CDR1 SGHAT, CDR2 FQNNGV. This CDR3 comprises 16 residues.

The V gene is TRBV28, the J gene TRBJ1-3; D remains unclear. This CDR3 has 14 amino acids. The V gene's germline CDR1 is MDHEN and CDR2 SYDVKM. The V end was cut by 1 base, the J end by 2 bases, with 6 bases between. The CDR3: CASSLSGTGNTIYF. The CDR3 DNA reads TGTGCCAGCAGTTTATCTGGGACTGGAAACACCATATATTTT.

This clonotype counts as medium-sized (0.01 to 0.1%). This chain joins TRBV6-2 or TRBV6-3 and TRBJ2-3; the D gene is possibly TRBD2 (5 bases). Germline lookup yields CDR1 MNHEY and CDR2 SVGEGT. The CDR3 covers 14 residues. Trimming shortened V by 4 bases and J by 1 base, and 9 bases separated the two germline ends. CDR3 amino acids: CASSLLVRTDTQYF. As DNA, the CDR3 is TGTGCCAGCAGTTTACTAGTTCGCACAGATACGCAGTATTTT.

This clonotype was counted a few times. This chain connects TRBV27 to TRBJ1-3; no reliable D call. In germline, CDR1 is MNHEY, CDR2 SMNVEV (reference sequence). CDR3 length: 16 residues. V lost 6 bases and J 2 bases, leaving 17 bases between the germline ends. The CDR3 region is CASRDLGRTAGNTIYF. CDR3 in DNA: TGTGCCAGCAGGGACTTGGGTCGAACTGCTGGAAACACCATATATTTT.

J is TRBJ2-7 and V is TRBV4-1; D unclear. CDR1 and CDR2 (germline): MGHRA, YSYEKL. The length of the CDR3 is 15 residues. V shed 2 bases and J shed 5 bases, with 16 bases lying between them. Here the CDR3 DNA reads TGCGCCAGCAGCCAACGGGCCCTGGCGGCCCACGAGCAGTACTTC. It translates to CASSQRALAAHEQYF.

By share, this clonotype counts as medium-sized. The chain combines TRBV19 with TRBJ2-5; D is possibly TRBD1 or TRBD2 (5 bases each). Germline CDR1 is LNHDA and CDR2 is SQIVND (reference sequence). The CDR3 runs to 15 residues. Trimming removed 4 bases from V and 7 bases from J, with 19 bases in between. The CDR3 reads CASSRSGTPGVTQYF. The CDR3 bases are TGTGCCAGTAGTAGATCCGGGACGCCCGGCGTGACCCAGTACTTC.

By its share, this clonotype is medium-sized. This rearrangement joins TRBV6-1 to TRBJ1-6, with TRBD1 matching over 10 bases. Trimming cost V 7 bases and J 7 bases; bases outside gene matches: 7. This CDR3 has 15 residues. Germline CDR1 and CDR2: MNHNS and SASEGT. The DNA of the CDR3 is TGTGCCAGCAACCTGGGGACAGGGGTGAATTCACCCCTCCACTTT. Amino acid sequence: CASNLGTGVNSPLHF.

This clonotype was recorded a few times. The genes are TRBV30 and TRBJ1-2; no clear D gene. This CDR3 comprises 14 residues. The germline V gene encodes CDR1 GTSNPN and CDR2 SVGIG (reference sequence). The V gene lost 2 bases and the J gene lost 4 bases, with 14 bases spanning the gap. The CDR3 DNA reads as TGTGCCTGGAGTCCTTTGGGCAGTGTCTATGGCTACACCTTC. Its protein product is CAWSPLGSVYGYTF.

By frequency in the sample, this clonotype is medium-sized. The chain combines TRBV15 with TRBJ1-2; D is possibly TRBD1 (5 bases). Germline assignment: CDR1 LNHNV and CDR2 YYDKDF (reference sequence). Trimming cost V 0 bases and J 4 bases, with 15 bases left between them. The CDR3 totals 16 residues. CDR3 sequence reads: CATSRDRQLGIYGYTF. CDR3 nucleotides: TGTGCCACCAGCAGAGATCGACAGCTGGGAATCTATGGCTACACCTTC.

The V gene is TRBV20-1, the J gene TRBJ2-7; TRBD2 matches at 9 bases. Per germline, CDR1 DFQATT and CDR2 SNEGSKA (reference sequence). This CDR3 contains 13 residues. The trim removed 3 bases at V and 0 bases at J, leaving 0 bases unmatched. The CDR3 sequence: CSARGLASYEQYF. DNA for the CDR3: TGCAGTGCTAGGGGACTAGCCTCCTACGAGCAGTACTTC.

The chain uses TRBV6-5 and TRBJ1-3; TRBD1 agrees at 8 bases. Per the germline V gene, CDR1 is MNHEY and CDR2 is SVGAGI. CDR3 length: 15 amino acids. V gave up 2 bases and J gave up 2 bases; unmatched junction bases: 2. The CDR3, as DNA: TGTGCCAGCAGTTACGGGACAGGCGCTGGAAACACCATATATTTT. Protein sequence: CASSYGTGAGNTIYF.

This rearrangement joins TRBV7-9 to TRBJ1-2; D uncertain. Trimming cost V 1 base and J 5 bases, with 14 bases left between them. The CDR3 extends over 15 amino acids. CDR1 is SEHNR, CDR2 FQNEAQ, per germline (reference sequence). The DNA for the CDR3 is TGTGCCAGCAGCTTAGAGGTTAGGAGCTGGTATGGCTACACCTTC. Protein: CASSLEVRSWYGYTF. The full variable domain, its missing parts supplied by reference TRBV7-9 and TRBJ1-2, is DTGVSQNPRHKITKRGQNVTFRCDPISEHNRLYWYRQTLGQGPEFLTYFQNEAQLEKSRLLSDRFSAERPKGSFSTLEIQRTEQGDSAMYLCASSLEVRSWYGYTFGSGTRLTVV.